Sequencing of this TCR beta chain was carried out in a study of graft-versus-host responses after intestinal transplantation. For the study at large: Among the recipients, transplants were multivisceral, liver-intestinal, or isolated intestinal. Every recipient had anti-thymocyte globulin induction and about three years of tacrolimus plus steroids.

On this clone: Its antigen is not identified.

Repertoires were generated with immunoSEQ multiplex PCR, while TCRdb's copy carries only in-frame clones and drops some. The data show about 120,000 clones, 93% seen once. From germline, CDR1 is SGHAT and CDR2 FQNNGV. This CDR3 is built from 14 residues. Trimming took 1 base from V and 3 from J, leaving 10 bases between them. The sample was unstimulated CD8+ T cells sorted from spleen or lymph node cells, taken before transplant. V usage is TRBV11-2 and J usage is TRBJ2-7; possibly TRBD2 for D (6 bases). This clonotype originated in a human donor who was the organ donor for an intestinal transplant. CDR3 amino acids: CASSLVGSSYEQYF. The CDR3 coding sequence is TGTGCCAGCAGCTTAGTCGGGAGTAGCTACGAGCAGTACTTC.